This entry is about one TCR beta chain. It lacks a known antigen. No quality values exist for individual bases; no much larger clone is one base distant. V is cut by 4 bases and J by 9 bases, and the space between the germline ends is 13 bases. The CDR3 has 13 amino acids, counting the end cysteine and phenylalanine. Only CDR3 DNA remains: 39 bases, in frame from the first base. Per the germline V gene, SGHTA is the CDR1 and FQGTGA is the CDR2. The record originates from a study of blood T cell repertoires in COVID-19 (TCRdb year 2020). Regarding the study in general: Samples covering the acute and convalescent phases of COVID-19 were provided by collaborators in the United States, Italy and Spain. Deeply sampled blood TCRbeta repertoires from subjects exposed to, actively infected with, or recovered from COVID-19 were included in the dataset. Samples came from the ongoing ImmuneRACE study (first 160 participants) plus 1,254 subjects from 6 global collaborators. The repertoires were released in a freely available public database intended as a resource for research on the immune response to SARS-CoV-2. The sample metadata nearly always contained a de-identified subject ID, COVID-19 status, age in years and sex. The material from the prospective study consisted of cDNA or gDNA derived from T cells, B-cell-depleted T cells, or PBMCs. HLA class I and class II types, where available, came from metadata supplied by the sample provider rather than from assay-based typing.

Study-wide findings and limitations: How much clinical and demographic metadata was included differed by source and by participant, and the metadata was provided uncurated.

Collaborating institutions collected whole blood in K2EDTA tubes following their own protocols. For TCRbeta analysis, collaborators shipped samples as frozen whole blood, isolated PBMCs, or DNA extracted from either of those sample types. TCRbeta CDR3 regions were amplified from genomic DNA by means of the immunoSEQ Assay, a bias-controlled multiplex PCR. As for the original processing: The number of nucleated cells in each sample was estimated by amplification of reference gene primers within the assay. To quantify the absolute abundance of each unique TCRbeta CDR3 rearrangement, sequence reads were collapsed and filtered. For each sample, productive Simpson clonality was calculated as the square root of Simpson's diversity index over productive rearrangements. The clones in this table, taken by TCRdb from immuneACCESS, are in-frame only. Not every clone is retained; where verified, under half of the shortfall comes from an unresolved V gene, and the cause of the rest is unknown. The V and J calls and the clone size are those of that table, but D and trimming were determined from the DNA. A total of some 66,000 clones appear in this sample, over 75% of them only once. The ten largest clonotypes hold roughly 1.2% of the sample.

The rearrangement combines TRBV7-3 with TRBJ2-1; D gene: possibly TRBD2, on 6 matching bases. The sequenced sample was peripheral blood. The sequence was obtained from a woman aged 55-70 years with acute or convalescent COVID-19. The DNA sequence reads TGTGCCAGCAGCTCGGACTATGTGGGTGAGCAGTTCTTC. It codes for CASSSDYVGEQFF.